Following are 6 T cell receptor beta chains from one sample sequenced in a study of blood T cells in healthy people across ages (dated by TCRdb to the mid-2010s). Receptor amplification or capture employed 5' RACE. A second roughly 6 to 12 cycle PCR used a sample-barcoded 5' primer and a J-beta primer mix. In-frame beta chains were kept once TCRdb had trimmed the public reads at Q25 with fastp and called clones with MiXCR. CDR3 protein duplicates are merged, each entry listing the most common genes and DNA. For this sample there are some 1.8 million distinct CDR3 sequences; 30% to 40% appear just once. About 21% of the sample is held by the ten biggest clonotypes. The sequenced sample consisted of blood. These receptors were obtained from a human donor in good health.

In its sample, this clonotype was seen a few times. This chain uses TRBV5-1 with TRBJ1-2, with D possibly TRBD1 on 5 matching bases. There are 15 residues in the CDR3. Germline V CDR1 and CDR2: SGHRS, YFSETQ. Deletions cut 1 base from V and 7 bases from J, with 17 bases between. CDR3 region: CASSLFQGGLIGYTF. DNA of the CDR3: TGCGCCAGCAGCTTGTTCCAGGGAGGACTTATTGGCTACACCTTC.

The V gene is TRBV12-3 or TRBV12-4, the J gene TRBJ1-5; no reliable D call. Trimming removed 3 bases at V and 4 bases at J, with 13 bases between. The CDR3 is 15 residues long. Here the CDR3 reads CASSFDRARNQPQHF. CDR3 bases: TGTGCCAGCAGTTTCGATCGGGCACGGAATCAGCCCCAGCATTTT.

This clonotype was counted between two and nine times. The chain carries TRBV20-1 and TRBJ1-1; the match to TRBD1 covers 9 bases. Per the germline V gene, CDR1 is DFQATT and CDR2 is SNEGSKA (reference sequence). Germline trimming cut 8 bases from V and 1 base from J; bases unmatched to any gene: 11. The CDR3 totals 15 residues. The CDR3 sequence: CSTDRGKVANTEAFF. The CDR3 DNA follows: TGCAGTACCGACAGGGGGAAGGTGGCGAACACTGAAGCTTTCTTT.

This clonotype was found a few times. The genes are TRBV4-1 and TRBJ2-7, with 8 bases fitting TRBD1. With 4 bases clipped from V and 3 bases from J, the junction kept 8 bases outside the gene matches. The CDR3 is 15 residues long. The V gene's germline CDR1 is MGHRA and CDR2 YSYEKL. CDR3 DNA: TGCGCCAGCAGCCGATCCGACAGGGGATTCTACGAGCAGTACTTC. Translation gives CASSRSDRGFYEQYF.

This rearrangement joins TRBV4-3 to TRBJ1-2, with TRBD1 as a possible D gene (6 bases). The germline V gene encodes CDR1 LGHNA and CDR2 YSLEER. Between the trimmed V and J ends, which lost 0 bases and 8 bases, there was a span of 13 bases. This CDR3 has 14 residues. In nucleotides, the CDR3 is TGCGCCAGCAGCCAAGAATACAGGGTCATAGGCTACACCTTC. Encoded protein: CASSQEYRVIGYTF.

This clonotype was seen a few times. CDR3: CSAGRFQETQYF. In DNA form, the CDR3 reads TGCAGTGCTGGACGGTTCCAAGAGACCCAGTACTTC. The V gene is TRBV20-1, the J gene TRBJ2-5; D gene unclear. The CDR3 spans 12 residues. The V end lost 5 bases, the J end lost 1 base, and 8 bases lay between the germline ends. Germline V gene lookup returns CDR1 DFQATT and CDR2 SNEGSKA (reference sequence).